These 2 T cell receptor beta chains came from one sample sequenced in a study of regulatory T cells in long-lasting Graves disease. Libraries of TCR beta came from iRepertoire HTBI primers plus Arm-PCR of CDR3 regions. TCRdb re-called the multiplex PCR reads through MiXCR, storing one row per CDR3 protein. Found here are about 240,000 distinct CDR3 sequences, 20% of them singletons; the top ten hold about 15%. Stated time point: newly diagnosed GD, antithyroid drugs for less than 3 months. The TCR library was made from RNA that had been extracted from PBMCs in TRIzol. The input for sequencing was peripheral blood mononuclear cells (PBMCs), taken at new diagnosis, from a patient treated with antithyroid drugs. These receptors originate from a female donor with Graves disease.

This clonotype occurred many times. The chain couples TRBV2 to TRBJ1-5, with a tentative D call TRBD1 (5 bases). V was pared by 7 bases and J by 2 bases, with 9 bases between. The V gene's germline CDR1 is SNHLY and CDR2 FYNNEI. The CDR3 runs to 13 residues. The CDR3 protein is CASTQGGNQPQHF. The CDR3 nucleotides read TGTGCCAGCACCCAGGGTGGCAATCAGCCCCAGCATTTT.

This clonotype was detected ten times or more. The gene calls are TRBV11-3 and TRBJ2-2; the D is unclear. Trimming shortened V by 3 bases and J by 2 bases, and 10 bases separated the two germline ends. The CDR3 runs 15 residues. Looked up from germline, CDR1 is SGHNT and CDR2 is YENEEA. CDR3 DNA sequence: TGTGCCAGCAGCTTGAGGTCTATTAACACCGGGGAGCTGTTTTTT. Its protein is CASSLRSINTGELFF.